The clone carrying this TCR beta chain was seen more than once but under ten times. Antigen: not known. The CDR3 spans 16 residues. J gave up 6 bases and V 4 bases, and 13 bases lay outside the gene matches. Per germline, CDR1 SGHRS and CDR2 YFSETQ. This sample is drawn from a study of blood T cells in healthy people across ages. Then a second PCR, running roughly 7 to 11 cycles, was carried out with a sample-barcoded 5' primer and a J-beta primer mix. Each single sample gave us at least 2.5 million CDR3-containing paired-end reads. TCRdb fed the 5' RACE reads into MiXCR, producing one record per CDR3 protein. The data show around 750,000 distinct CDR3 sequences, 53% seen once. General observations from the study: Naive CD4+ cells and diversity were both higher in long-lived donors than in aged donors. Diversity estimates drawn from one million T cells were deemed underestimates. TCR beta diversity per million T cells fell roughly linearly with age.

The TCR originated in a man older than 75 in good health. The rearrangement joins TRBV5-1 to TRBJ2-7; 10 nucleotides match TRBD2. The sequenced sample consisted of blood. The CDR3 here is CASSPAPGLAGVEQYF. The CDR3 region has the DNA TGCGCCAGCAGCCCAGCCCCGGGGCTAGCGGGAGTCGAGCAGTACTTC.